Presented here are 7 T cell receptor beta chains from one specimen sequenced in a study of blood T cells in healthy people across ages. A J-beta primer mix and a sample-barcoded 5' primer were used in a second PCR of about 7 to 12 cycles. One entry per CDR3 protein, called by TCRdb with MiXCR from the 5' RACE reads. The sample has more than 750,000 distinct CDR3 sequences, under 35% seen once. These sequences were also reported in another study, on T cells of mothers and their children.

Specimen: blood. The receptors come from a woman in her thirties or forties in good health.

The V gene is TRBV3-1, the J gene TRBJ1-1; TRBD1 is a possible D gene (6 bases). V was clipped by 4 bases and J by 7 bases, with 16 bases between them. Germline lookup yields CDR1 LGHDT and CDR2 YNNKEL (reference sequence). There are 14 residues in the CDR3. CDR3 loop: CASSRGGTFLEAFF. CDR3 in DNA: TGTGCCAGCAGCCGCGGGGGCACCTTTCTTGAAGCTTTCTTT. Full variable domain (remainder filled in from reference TRBV3-1 and TRBJ1-1): DTAVSQTPKYLVTQMGNDKSIKCEQNLGHDTMYWYKQDSKKFLKIMFSYNNKELIINETVPNRFSPKSPDKAHLNLHINSLELGDSAVYFCASSRGGTFLEAFFGQGTRLTVV.

Concerning this clonotype itself: One base away lies a much larger clone, so this may be a sequencing read error. The V call is TRBV20-1, the J call TRBJ2-5; D is unclear. Germline CDR1 reads DFQATT; CDR2 reads SNEGSKA (reference sequence). The CDR3 sequence is 13 residues long. The CDR3 protein is CSARYIDQGTQYF. CDR3 DNA: TGCAGTGCGAGGTATATCGATCAAGGGACCCAGTACTTC.

The chain combines TRBV9 with TRBJ2-1, with D perhaps matching TRBD1 (7 bases). V shed 4 bases and J shed 6 bases, with 20 bases lying between them. Germline V CDR1 and CDR2: SGDLS, YYNGEE. CDR3 length: 16 residues. DNA for the CDR3: TGTGCCAGCAGCTATTCGTTGCAGGGGGGCGTCAATGAGCAGTTCTTC. It translates to CASSYSLQGGVNEQFF.

The chain links TRBV7-3 to TRBJ1-6; 10 positions agree with TRBD1. Per the germline V gene, CDR1 is SGHTA and CDR2 is FQGTGA. The length of the CDR3 is 15 residues. With 0 bases clipped from V and 9 bases from J, the junction kept 2 bases outside the gene matches. Written as DNA, the CDR3 is TGTGCCAGCAGCTTAACAGGACAGGGGGTTTCACCCCTCCACTTT. Residues: CASSLTGQGVSPLHF.

The rearrangement joins TRBV28 to TRBJ1-5; 7 bases map to TRBD1. Per germline, CDR1 MDHEN and CDR2 SYDVKM. CDR3 length equals 16 residues. V gave up 2 bases and J gave up 5 bases; unmatched junction bases: 9. CDR3 in amino acids: CASSLMDRLVDQPQHF. The CDR3 DNA sequence: TGTGCCAGCAGTTTAATGGACAGGTTAGTCGATCAGCCCCAGCATTTT.

This clonotype was found a few times. The chain combines TRBV28 with TRBJ2-4; no clear D. CDR3 length: 15 amino acids. Trimming pared 3 bases from V and 0 bases from J, leaving 9 bases between. Germline CDR1 and CDR2: MDHEN and SYDVKM. This chain's CDR3 is CASSFGGRAKNIQYF. The DNA for the CDR3 is TGTGCCAGCAGTTTTGGCGGAAGAGCCAAAAACATTCAGTACTTC.

V is TRBV7-2 and J is TRBJ2-1; D not certain. V lost 2 bases and J lost 10, with 6 bases in between. The CDR3 is made up of 11 amino acids. Per germline, CDR1 SGHTA and CDR2 FQGNSA. The CDR3 DNA sequence: TGTGCCAGCAGCTTAACAGCCGAGCAGTTCTTC. This encodes CASSLTAEQFF. Filled out from reference TRBV7-2 and TRBJ2-1, the complete variable domain reads GAGVSQSPSNKVTEKGKDVELRCDPISGHTALYWYRQSLGQGLEFLIYFQGNSAPDKSGLPSDRFSAERTGGSVSTLTIQRTQQEDSAVYLCASSLTAEQFFGPGTRLTVL.